This TCR beta chain was recorded in a study of CD8+ T cells in alopecia areata. As for the study in general: Tofacitinib administration persisted for 6 to 18 months, succeeded by 6 months off drug.

With 2 bases removed from V and 2 bases from J, the gap between germline ends came to 10 bases. The CDR3 is 15 amino acids. From germline, CDR1 is GTSNPN and CDR2 SVGIG (reference sequence). Extraction of RNA preceded its reverse transcription into cDNA, which served as the sequencing template. The data were produced by immunoSEQ multiplex PCR, yet TCRdb's version contains in-frame clones alone and is incomplete. This table holds fewer than 200,000 clones, about 63% found once. The chain employs TRBV30 and TRBJ1-6; D ambiguous. The sequences come from CD4+ T cells sorted from blood, collected at week 0. This TCR came from a human donor with alopecia areata. The CDR3 bases are TGTGCCTGGAGTCGTGACGGGCCCTATAATTCACCCCTCCACTTT. The encoded protein is CAWSRDGPYNSPLHF.